This is a list of T cell receptor beta chains from one sample in a study of human T cells and chemical hapten exposure. Each CDR3 protein gets one entry after TCRdb re-called the RACE reads with MiXCR. The sample contains around 380,000 distinct CDR3 sequences, approximately 4.4% of which appear only once. The starting material was whole blood, obtained in connection with sensitization to the hapten diphenylcyclopropenone (DPC). The receptors stem from a woman aged 45-65 years with alopecia areata. Some clones in this sample may be carry-over from other donors' samples. Both conserved end residues are part of each CDR3. D genes are given only for firm matches. Some rows have no size entry. The others give once, few or many, or a class for an expanded clone.

d_call j_call v_call clone_size cdr3_aa cdr3_nt
- TRBJ2-6 TRBV12-3/TRBV12-4 - CASSRGSRGANVLTF TGTGCCAGCAGCCGGGGGTCCCGGGGGGCCAACGTCCTGACTTTC
- TRBJ1-2 TRBV5-5 few CASSVGTSYGYTF TGTGCCAGCAGCGTGGGGACTAGCTATGGCTACACCTTC
- TRBJ2-5 TRBV12-3/TRBV12-4 few CASSPPDGETQYF TGTGCCAGCAGCCCGCCGGACGGGGAGACCCAGTACTTC
TRBD1 TRBJ2-4 TRBV7-2 - CASSRTQGAGSKNIQYF TGTGCCAGCAGCCGTACCCAGGGGGCCGGGTCCAAAAACATTCAGTACTTC
TRBD1 TRBJ1-2 TRBV5-1 many CASSLGQGDRYTF TGCGCCAGCAGCTTGGGACAGGGGGATCGCTACACCTTC
- TRBJ1-1 TRBV18 - CASSPGQGRTEAFF TGTGCCAGCTCACCTGGGCAGGGCCGGACTGAAGCTTTCTTT
TRBD1 TRBJ2-7 TRBV29-1 many CSVGPRTGRYEQYF TGCAGCGTAGGACCTAGGACAGGGCGGTACGAGCAGTACTTC
- TRBJ2-7 TRBV6-2/TRBV6-3 - CASSYFLSYEQYF TGTGCCAGCAGTTACTTCCTCTCCTACGAGCAGTACTTC
- TRBJ2-2 TRBV10-2 few CASSEIDLITGELFF TGCGCCAGCAGTGAGATAGACTTGATCACCGGGGAGCTGTTTTTT
TRBD2 TRBJ2-1 TRBV6-2/TRBV6-3 - CASSFSSRLAGHEQFF TGTGCCAGCAGTTTTTCGTCACGGCTAGCGGGGCATGAGCAGTTCTTC
- TRBJ1-2 TRBV20-1 many CSAKTLLTDGYTF TGCAGTGCTAAAACCCTCCTGACAGATGGCTACACCTTC
TRBD2 TRBJ2-1 TRBV13 many CASSLLPLAGSYNEQFF TGTGCCAGCAGCTTATTGCCCCTAGCGGGATCCTACAATGAGCAGTTCTTC
- TRBJ2-3 TRBV13 once CASSIGGATGTQYF TGTGCCAGCAGCATAGGAGGGGCGACAGGTACGCAGTATTTT
- TRBJ1-1 TRBV3-1 many CASSSRWDTEAFF TGTGCCAGCAGCAGTAGGTGGGACACTGAAGCTTTCTTT